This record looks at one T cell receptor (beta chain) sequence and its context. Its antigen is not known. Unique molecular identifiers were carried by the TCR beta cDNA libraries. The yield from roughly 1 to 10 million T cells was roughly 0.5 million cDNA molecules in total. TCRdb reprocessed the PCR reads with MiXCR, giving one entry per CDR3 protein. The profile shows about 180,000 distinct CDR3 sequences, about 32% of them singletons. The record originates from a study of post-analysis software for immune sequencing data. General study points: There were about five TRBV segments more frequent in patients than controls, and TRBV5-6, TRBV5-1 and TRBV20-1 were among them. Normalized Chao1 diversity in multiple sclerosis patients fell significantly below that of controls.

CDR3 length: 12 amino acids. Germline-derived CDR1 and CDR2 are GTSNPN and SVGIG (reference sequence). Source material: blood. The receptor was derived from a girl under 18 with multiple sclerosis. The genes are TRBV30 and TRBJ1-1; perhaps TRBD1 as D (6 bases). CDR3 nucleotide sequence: TGTGCTGGGGGCGGCAGACACACTGAAGCTTTCTTT. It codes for CAGGGRHTEAFF.